These T cell receptor beta chains were read from a single sample in a study of cytomegalovirus exposure and HLA in healthy donors. Data came from immunoSEQ multiplex PCR; TCRdb stores just in-frame clones and leaves some out. The sample records approximately 100,000 clones, 74% being singletons. The source material was PBMCs. Receptors were obtained from a man aged 45-65 years in good health and CMV-seropositive. Each CDR3 is given with its conserved first and last residue. D genes are given only for firm matches. For some rows the clone size is stated as once, few or many, or as a class when expanded; others skip it.

D,size,J,V,CDR3,DNA
TRBD1,NA,TRBJ2-5,TRBV7-2,CASSTPGQVQYF,TGTGCCAGCAGCACACCGGGACAGGTCCAGTACTTC
NA,NA,TRBJ1-4,TRBV10-3,CAISGGSRGDEKLFF,TGTGCCATCAGTGGAGGGAGCAGGGGAGATGAAAAACTGTTTTTT
NA,few,TRBJ1-6,TRBV11-1,CASSLAGVKNSPLHF,TGTGCCAGCAGCTTAGCAGGAGTGAAGAATTCACCCCTCCACTTT
NA,NA,TRBJ1-1,TRBV27,CASWGRGGTEAFF,TGTGCCAGCTGGGGTAGGGGCGGAACTGAAGCTTTCTTT
TRBD1,NA,TRBJ1-1,TRBV19,CASSPLDRGNTEAFF,TGTGCCAGTAGTCCCCTCGACAGGGGAAACACTGAAGCTTTCTTT
TRBD1,NA,TRBJ2-5,TRBV4-2,CASSLRQGALDQETQYF,TGTGCCAGCAGCCTGCGGCAGGGGGCCTTAGACCAAGAGACCCAGTACTTC
TRBD1,NA,TRBJ1-5,TRBV6-5,CASSPTGGGRPQHF,TGTGCCAGCAGCCCTACAGGGGGCGGAAGGCCCCAGCATTTT
TRBD1,once,TRBJ1-2,TRBV5-1,CASSFGQGNSRIALYGYTF,TGCGCCAGCAGCTTTGGACAGGGGAACTCTCGTATTGCCCTCTATGGCTACACCTTC
TRBD2,few,TRBJ2-1,TRBV5-1,CASSLAPSTSGRANEQFF,TGCGCCAGCAGCTTGGCCCCATCGACTAGCGGGAGGGCTAATGAGCAGTTCTTC
NA,few,TRBJ1-5,TRBV2,CASSAQGYSNQPQHF,TGTGCCAGCAGTGCACAGGGTTATAGCAATCAGCCCCAGCATTTT
NA,NA,TRBJ1-5,TRBV29-1,CSVAYNFNQPQHF,TGCAGCGTCGCTTATAACTTCAATCAGCCCCAGCATTTT
NA,NA,TRBJ2-1,TRBV4-1,CASSQDDGGGSGSPEQFF,TGCGCCAGCAGCCAAGATGATGGCGGCGGGTCCGGGTCTCCGGAGCAGTTCTTC
NA,NA,TRBJ2-7,TRBV7-2,CASSLGRVDEQYF,TGTGCCAGCAGCTTAGGACGGGTCGACGAGCAGTACTTC
NA,NA,TRBJ2-7,TRBV2,CASRGPWSGVAEQYF,TGTGCCAGTCGGGGGCCCTGGAGCGGGGTAGCCGAGCAGTACTTC
TRBD1,NA,TRBJ1-4,TRBV2,CASSEKGQGATNEKLFF,TGTGCCAGCAGTGAGAAGGGACAGGGAGCAACTAATGAAAAACTGTTTTTT
NA,few,TRBJ1-5,TRBV30,CAWSVRDNRNSNQPQHF,TGTGCCTGGAGTGTACGCGACAATCGTAATAGCAATCAGCCCCAGCATTTT
TRBD1,few,TRBJ1-2,TRBV6-6,CASSPGQGGGYTF,TGTGCCAGCAGTCCCGGACAGGGAGGCGGCTACACCTTC
TRBD1,NA,TRBJ2-7,TRBV29-1,CSVSGGSYEQYF,TGCAGCGTTTCAGGGGGATCCTACGAGCAGTACTTC
NA,NA,TRBJ1-4,TRBV6-5,CASSPQTVNEKLFF,TGTGCCAGCAGTCCTCAGACAGTTAATGAAAAACTGTTTTTT
NA,NA,TRBJ1-3,TRBV6-5,CASSYSRGSGNTIYF,TGTGCCAGCAGTTACTCACGGGGCTCTGGAAACACCATATATTTT
NA,few,TRBJ2-1,TRBV6-5,CASSSGLPPQFFF,TGTGCCAGCAGTTCGGGACTTCCACCACAATTTTTCTTC
TRBD1,NA,TRBJ2-2,TRBV4-1,CASSPLGDRGTGELFF,TGCGCCAGCAGCCCCTTGGGGGACAGGGGTACCGGGGAGCTGTTTTTT
NA,NA,TRBJ1-2,TRBV29-1,CSVVGRGLYGYTF,TGCAGCGTAGTCGGAAGGGGCCTCTATGGCTACACCTTC
NA,once,TRBJ1-2,TRBV5-5,CASSRRGGSGVNYGYTF,TGTGCCAGCAGCCGTCGTGGGGGGAGTGGGGTTAACTATGGCTACACCTTC
NA,NA,TRBJ1-3,TRBV19,CASMAGSSGNTIYF,TGTGCCAGTATGGCAGGTTCCTCTGGAAACACCATATATTTT
NA,once,TRBJ1-1,TRBV5-1,CASSLGGENTEAFF,TGCGCCAGCAGCTTGGGCGGGGAAAACACTGAAGCTTTCTTT
NA,NA,TRBJ2-7,TRBV11-2,CASSAIRGPSYEQYF,TGTGCCAGCAGCGCGATAAGGGGTCCTTCCTACGAGCAGTACTTC
NA,NA,TRBJ1-2,TRBV20-1,CSSQENYGYTF,TGCAGTAGCCAGGAAAACTATGGCTACACCTTC
NA,NA,TRBJ1-1,TRBV9,CASSAGGVVGTEAFF,TGTGCCAGCAGCGCTGGGGGGGTAGTGGGCACTGAAGCTTTCTTT
NA,few,TRBJ2-4,TRBV27,CARASVAKNIQYF,TGTGCCAGGGCTTCAGTAGCCAAAAACATTCAGTACTTC
TRBD2,NA,TRBJ2-3,TRBV6-1,CASSEPARGTDTQYF,TGTGCCAGCAGTGAACCGGCGCGGGGGACAGATACGCAGTATTTT
TRBD2,NA,TRBJ2-7,TRBV7-8,CASSPTWGGVGRDEQYF,TGTGCCAGCAGCCCAACCTGGGGAGGGGTGGGGAGAGACGAGCAGTACTTC
NA,NA,TRBJ2-7,TRBV6-1,CASIMSGLAHEQYF,TGTGCCAGCATTATGTCCGGCCTAGCCCACGAGCAGTACTTC
NA,NA,TRBJ1-1,TRBV18,CASSPAQVMNTEAFF,TGTGCCAGCTCACCGGCGCAGGTCATGAACACTGAAGCTTTCTTT
TRBD2,NA,TRBJ2-7,TRBV7-2,CASSLPTSGVYEQYF,TGTGCCAGCAGTTTACCCACTAGCGGGGTCTACGAGCAGTACTTC
TRBD1,NA,TRBJ2-3,TRBV7-7,CASSTGTGNTQYF,TGTGCCAGCAGCACCGGGACAGGGAATACGCAGTATTTT
TRBD2,NA,TRBJ2-7,TRBV13,CASSSKTSGAYEQYF,TGTGCCAGCAGCTCCAAGACTAGCGGAGCCTACGAGCAGTACTTC
TRBD2,NA,TRBJ2-2,TRBV5-1,CASSSLAGRTGELFF,TGCGCCAGCAGCTCACTAGCGGGCAGGACCGGGGAGCTGTTTTTT
TRBD2,NA,TRBJ2-3,TRBV5-1,CASSISGTTADTQYF,TGCGCCAGCAGCATCTCCGGGACTACCGCAGATACGCAGTATTTT
NA,NA,TRBJ2-2,TRBV7-9,CASSSSYGGIKDTGELFF,TGTGCCAGCAGCTCCAGCTATGGGGGGATTAAGGACACCGGGGAGCTGTTTTTT
TRBD2,few,TRBJ2-1,TRBV2,CASSVMGGVGLNEQFF,TGTGCCAGCAGTGTAATGGGAGGGGTAGGCTTGAATGAGCAGTTCTTC
TRBD1,NA,TRBJ2-7,TRBV11-3,CASSRTGNEQYF,TGTGCCAGCAGCCGGACAGGGAACGAGCAGTACTTC